This is a list of T cell receptor beta chains from one sample in a study of T cells in Graves' hyperthyroidism and ophthalmopathy. TCRdb ran MiXCR on the multiplex PCR reads and lists one entry per CDR3 protein. The sample has roughly 570,000 distinct CDR3 sequences; around 14% are singletons. The sample comprised blood. The source is a woman aged 25 to 39 with Graves' hyperthyroidism. The CDR3 runs from the conserved cysteine through the conserved F or W. A D gene is named only where the DNA matches it firmly. The size field is filled for only some rows; it gives once, few, many or a size class.

clone_size j_call v_call d_call cdr3_aa cdr3_nt
many TRBJ1-3 TRBV28 . CASSLGYPPGNTIYF TGTGCCAGCAGTTTAGGATACCCTCCTGGAAACACCATATATTTT
few TRBJ1-1 TRBV30 . CAWSVKGLGFRQVPNTEAFF TGTGCCTGGAGTGTAAAGGGACTTGGGTTCCGACAGGTCCCCAACACTGAAGCTTTCTTT
many TRBJ2-1 TRBV10-3 TRBD2 CAISESREVNEQFF TGTGCCATCAGTGAGTCGCGGGAGGTCAATGAGCAGTTCTTC
many TRBJ2-3 TRBV18 . CASSPPQNTDTQYF TGTGCCAGCTCACCACCCCAGAACACAGATACGCAGTATTTT
many TRBJ2-7 TRBV6-1 TRBD1 CASSDWTGDTYEQYF TGTGCCAGCAGTGACTGGACAGGGGACACCTACGAGCAGTACTTC
. TRBJ1-1 TRBV6-4 . CASSGRQTSKSNTEAFF TGTGCCAGCAGTGGGCGGCAGACAAGCAAATCGAACACTGAAGCTTTCTTT
many TRBJ2-1 TRBV27 . CASSSSNPLYNEQFF TGTGCCAGCAGCTCATCCAACCCCCTATACAATGAGCAGTTCTTC
many TRBJ2-7 TRBV28 . CASGTSIYEQYF TGTGCCAGCGGGACGTCCATCTACGAGCAGTACTTC
few TRBJ2-7 TRBV5-1 . CASSFPGLDEQYF TGCGCCAGCAGCTTTCCGGGACTGGACGAGCAGTACTTC
few TRBJ2-7 TRBV27 TRBD2 CASSPTAPGTSGRAGEEQYF TGTGCCAGCAGTCCCACCGCCCCCGGGACTAGCGGGAGGGCCGGGGAGGAGCAGTACTTC
many TRBJ1-1 TRBV30 . CAANRPINTEAFF TGTGCCGCAAACAGGCCGATAAACACTGAAGCTTTCTTT
many TRBJ2-5 TRBV6-6 TRBD2 CASSYSGLAGKETQYF TGTGCCAGCAGTTACTCGGGGCTAGCGGGGAAAGAGACCCAGTACTTC
many TRBJ2-2 TRBV6-1 . CATHPRPGDTGELFF TGTGCCACTCATCCTCGACCAGGCGACACCGGGGAGCTGTTTTTT
. TRBJ1-1 TRBV20-1 . CSASPGGADTEAFF TGCAGTGCTAGCCCGGGAGGGGCGGACACTGAAGCTTTCTTT
. TRBJ2-3 TRBV20-1 . CSASLPGAGTDTQYF TGCAGTGCTTCCCTCCCGGGGGCAGGCACAGATACGCAGTATTTT
. TRBJ1-3 TRBV15 TRBD1 CATSGIQGVGNTIYF TGTGCCACCAGCGGAATACAGGGGGTCGGAAACACCATATATTTT
. TRBJ2-1 TRBV10-3 . CAISNLGSLQGNEQFF TGTGCCATCAGTAACTTGGGGTCCCTGCAGGGCAATGAGCAGTTCTTC
. TRBJ2-4 TRBV4-2 TRBD1 CASSPATGGENIQYF TGTGCCAGCAGCCCCGCGACAGGGGGAGAAAACATTCAGTACTTC
. TRBJ1-1 TRBV19 . CASSIGYKGTEAFF TGTGCCAGTAGTATCGGGTACAAGGGCACTGAAGCTTTCTTT
many TRBJ2-3 TRBV20-1 TRBD2 CSAPGGNTQYF TGCAGTGCCCCGGGGGGGAATACGCAGTATTTT
. TRBJ2-1 TRBV29-1 TRBD2 CSVGSGSNEQFF TGCAGCGTTGGGAGCGGGAGCAATGAGCAGTTCTTC
. TRBJ2-3 TRBV24-1 . CATSRKGEPDTQYF TGTGCCACCAGTCGTAAAGGGGAACCAGATACGCAGTATTTT
many TRBJ2-2 TRBV12-3/TRBV12-4 TRBD2 CASKWTSGNEGELFF TGTGCCAGCAAGTGGACTAGCGGGAATGAAGGGGAGCTGTTTTTT